The sample holds a few counts of the clone carrying this T cell receptor beta chain. Its antigen is as yet unknown. The data belong to a study of response to subunit inactivated influenza vaccine. TCRdb re-derived calls from the RT-PCR reads in MiXCR, one entry per CDR3 protein. The table lists around 530,000 distinct CDR3 sequences, approximately 12% of them singletons. This CDR3 comprises 12 residues. V was cut by 2 bases and J by 6 bases, with 7 bases left in between. Germline V gene data show CDR1 as MNHEY and CDR2 as SVGEGT. Study results and caveats: It was suggested by the authors that few new T cells are recruited by each seasonal influenza vaccination.

The receptor comes from a man over 45 who received an inactivated influenza vaccine. The chain couples TRBV6-2 or TRBV6-3 to TRBJ1-1; D remains unclear. The sequencing here drew on PBMCs from blood, taken on the day of vaccination. DNA of the CDR3: TGTGCCAGCAGTTACCAGTCAGCTGAAGCTTTCTTT. This codes for CASSYQSAEAFF.